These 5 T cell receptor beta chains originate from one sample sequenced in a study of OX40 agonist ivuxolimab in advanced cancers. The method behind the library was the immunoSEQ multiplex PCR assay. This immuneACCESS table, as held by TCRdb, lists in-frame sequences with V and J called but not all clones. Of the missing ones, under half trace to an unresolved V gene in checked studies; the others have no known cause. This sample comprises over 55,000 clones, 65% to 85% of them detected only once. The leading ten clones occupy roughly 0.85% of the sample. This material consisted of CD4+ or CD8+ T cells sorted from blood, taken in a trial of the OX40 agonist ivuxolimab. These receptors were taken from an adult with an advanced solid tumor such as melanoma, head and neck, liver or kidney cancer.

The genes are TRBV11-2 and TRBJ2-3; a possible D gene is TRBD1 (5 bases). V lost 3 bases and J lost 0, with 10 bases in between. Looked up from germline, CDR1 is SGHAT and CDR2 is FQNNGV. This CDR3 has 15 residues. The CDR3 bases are TGTGCCAGCAGCTTTGGGGCAGGAAGCACAGATACGCAGTATTTT. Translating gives CASSFGAGSTDTQYF.

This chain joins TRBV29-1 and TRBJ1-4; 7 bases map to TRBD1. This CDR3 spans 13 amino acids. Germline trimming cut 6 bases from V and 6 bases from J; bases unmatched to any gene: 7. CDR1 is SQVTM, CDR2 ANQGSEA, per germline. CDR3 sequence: CSVTGVVDEKLFF. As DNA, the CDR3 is TGCAGCGTAACAGGGGTTGTGGATGAAAAACTGTTTTTT.

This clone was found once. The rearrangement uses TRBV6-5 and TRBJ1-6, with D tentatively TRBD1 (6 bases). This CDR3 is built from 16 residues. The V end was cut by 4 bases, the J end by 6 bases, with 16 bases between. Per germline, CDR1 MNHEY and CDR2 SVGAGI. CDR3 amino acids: CASSSPPGTLNSPLHF. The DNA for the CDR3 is TGTGCCAGCAGTTCTCCTCCCGGGACACTTAATTCACCCCTCCACTTT.

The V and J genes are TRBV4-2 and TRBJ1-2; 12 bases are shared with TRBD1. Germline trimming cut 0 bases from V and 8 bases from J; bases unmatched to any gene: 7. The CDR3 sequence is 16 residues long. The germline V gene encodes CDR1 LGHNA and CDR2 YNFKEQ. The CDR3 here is CASSQDGGQGAQGYTF. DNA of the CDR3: TGTGCCAGCAGCCAAGATGGGGGACAGGGGGCGCAGGGCTACACCTTC.

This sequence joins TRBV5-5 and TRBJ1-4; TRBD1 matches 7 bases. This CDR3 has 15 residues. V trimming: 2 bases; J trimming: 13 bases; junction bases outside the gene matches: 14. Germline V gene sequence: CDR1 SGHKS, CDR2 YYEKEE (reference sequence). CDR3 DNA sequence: TGTGCCAGCAGCTTTACGGGGACAGATACAGAGATACTGTTTTTT. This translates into CASSFTGTDTEILFF.